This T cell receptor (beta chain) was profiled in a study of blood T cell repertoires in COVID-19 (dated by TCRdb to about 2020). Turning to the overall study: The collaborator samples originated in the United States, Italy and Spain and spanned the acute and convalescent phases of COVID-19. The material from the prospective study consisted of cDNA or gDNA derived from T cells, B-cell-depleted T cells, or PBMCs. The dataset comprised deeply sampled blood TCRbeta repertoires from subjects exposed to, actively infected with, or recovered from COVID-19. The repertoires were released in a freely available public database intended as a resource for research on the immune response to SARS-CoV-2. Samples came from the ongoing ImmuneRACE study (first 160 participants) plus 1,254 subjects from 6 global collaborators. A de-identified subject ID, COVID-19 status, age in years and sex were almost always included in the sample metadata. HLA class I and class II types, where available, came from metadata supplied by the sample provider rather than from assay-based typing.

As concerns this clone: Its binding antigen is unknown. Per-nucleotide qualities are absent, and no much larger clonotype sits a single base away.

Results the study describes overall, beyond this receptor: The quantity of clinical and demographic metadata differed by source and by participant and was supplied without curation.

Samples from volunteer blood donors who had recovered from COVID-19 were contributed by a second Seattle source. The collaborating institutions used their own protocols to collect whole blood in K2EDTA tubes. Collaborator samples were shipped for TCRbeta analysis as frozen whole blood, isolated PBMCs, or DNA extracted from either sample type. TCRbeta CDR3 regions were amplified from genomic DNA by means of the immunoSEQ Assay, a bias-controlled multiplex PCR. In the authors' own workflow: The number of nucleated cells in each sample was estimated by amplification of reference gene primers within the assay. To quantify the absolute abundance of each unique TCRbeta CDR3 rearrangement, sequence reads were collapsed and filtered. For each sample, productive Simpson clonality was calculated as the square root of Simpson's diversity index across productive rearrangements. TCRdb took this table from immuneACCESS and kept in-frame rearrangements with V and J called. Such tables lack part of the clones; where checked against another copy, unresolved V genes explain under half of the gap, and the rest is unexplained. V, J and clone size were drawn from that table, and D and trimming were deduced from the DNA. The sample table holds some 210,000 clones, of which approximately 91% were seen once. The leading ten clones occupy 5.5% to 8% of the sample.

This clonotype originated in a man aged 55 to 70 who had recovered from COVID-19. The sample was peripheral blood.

The DNA sequence is given as TGTGCCAGCAGCTTAGCTGCGGGGGGTAGGCAGTTCTTC. This gives the protein CASSLAAGGRQFF. The sequence joins TRBV7-2 to TRBJ2-1; 8 bases in the junction line up with TRBD2. Its CDR3 holds 13 amino acids, cysteine through phenylalanine. Only the CDR3 DNA stays, 39 bases, in frame from base 1. The germline V gene provides CDR1 SGHTA and CDR2 FQGNSA. Trimming removed 0 bases from V and 12 bases from J; the gene matches leave 4 bases unexplained.